Listed below are T cell receptor beta chains from one sample, sequenced in a study of response to subunit inactivated influenza vaccine. TCRdb recomputed calls from the RT-PCR reads with MiXCR, one row per CDR3 protein. Altogether roughly 520,000 distinct CDR3 sequences are present, about 25% being singletons, with the ten largest covering less than 2.5%. The material was CD4+ T cells sorted from PBMCs, obtained more than 4 days after vaccination. The receptors stem from a man between 50 and 59 years old who received an inactivated influenza vaccine. CDR3s include the opening cysteine and the closing phenylalanine or tryptophan. D genes are given only for firm matches. Size values are once, few and many counts, or a class for expanded clones, and some rows have none.

cdr3_length,d_call,j_call,clone_size,v_call,cdr3_nt,cdr3_aa
16,TRBD2,TRBJ2-3,NA,TRBV3-1,TGTGCCAGCAGCCAAGAAAGACTAGCGGGGGACGATACGCAGTATTTT,CASSQERLAGDDTQYF
11,NA,TRBJ2-5,NA,TRBV20-1,TGCAGTGCTAATTTTGGTGAGACCCAGTACTTC,CSANFGETQYF
13,NA,TRBJ2-3,NA,TRBV7-8,TGTGCTTCGGGGGTTTCTCCCACGCATACGCAGTATTTT,CASGVSPTHTQYF
14,NA,TRBJ2-2,few,TRBV18,TGTGCCAGCTTAATGACAGTGAACACCGGGGAGCTGTTTTTT,CASLMTVNTGELFF
13,NA,TRBJ2-3,NA,TRBV9,TGTGCCAGCAGCGTAGTGGCGGGAGATACGCAGTATTTT,CASSVVAGDTQYF
11,NA,TRBJ2-7,NA,TRBV30,TGTGCCTGGAGTGTTAGGTACGAGCAGTACTTC,CAWSVRYEQYF
15,TRBD1,TRBJ2-7,NA,TRBV11-2,TGTGCCAGCAGCTTAGAGAGGGGGCCTTCCTACGAGCAGTACTTC,CASSLERGPSYEQYF
19,TRBD1,TRBJ2-4,few,TRBV11-2,TGTGCCAGCAGCTTACCACCGGGACAGGGGGCGATCTCCAAAAACATTCAGTACTTC,CASSLPPGQGAISKNIQYF
17,TRBD2,TRBJ2-3,few,TRBV18,TGTGCCAGCTCACCAATCTCACTAGCGGGAGTTACAGATACGCAGTATTTT,CASSPISLAGVTDTQYF
12,NA,TRBJ2-7,NA,TRBV28,TGTGCCAGTGAGGGACAAGGAATCGTGCAGTACTTC,CASEGQGIVQYF
11,NA,TRBJ2-3,NA,TRBV20-1,TGCACGGTGGAGGGCACAGATACGCAGTATTTT,CTVEGTDTQYF
14,NA,TRBJ1-1,many,TRBV5-1,TGCGCCAGCAGCAATCAGGACATGAACACTGAAGCTTTCTTT,CASSNQDMNTEAFF
17,NA,TRBJ2-6,NA,TRBV5-1,TGCGCCAGCAGCCGCCAGACATTCTCCTCTGGGGCCAACGTCCTGACTTTC,CASSRQTFSSGANVLTF
14,NA,TRBJ2-3,NA,TRBV29-1,TGCAGCGTCTTAGTCAGGGGAGTCACAGATACGCAGTATTTT,CSVLVRGVTDTQYF
16,TRBD1,TRBJ2-7,NA,TRBV12-3/TRBV12-4,TGTGCCAGCAGTTTAGCCCTGACAGGGGGCAGATACGAGCAGTACTTC,CASSLALTGGRYEQYF
15,NA,TRBJ1-1,few,TRBV20-1,TGCAGTGCCTCAACCTGGGGAACGCAGAACACTGAAGCTTTCTTT,CSASTWGTQNTEAFF
13,NA,TRBJ2-5,few,TRBV28,TGTGCCAGCCGAAAGGAGGTCGCGGAGACCCAGTACTTC,CASRKEVAETQYF
11,NA,TRBJ2-5,NA,TRBV6-5,TGTGCCAGTGGCAGGGTAGAGACCCAGTACTTC,CASGRVETQYF